This entry lists 8 T cell receptor beta chains sequenced from one sample in a study. TCRdb fed the 5' RACE reads into MiXCR, producing one record per CDR3 protein. The top ten clones hold 2% to 2.5% of a sample with about 54,000 distinct CDR3 sequences, roughly 15% of them seen once. The specimen sequenced was naive CD4+ T cells sorted from blood. Specified subset: naive CD4+ T cells, CD4+CD45RA+CD25-. These receptors all come from a female donor with breast cancer.

This clonotype was recorded at least ten times. The chain is built from TRBV29-1 and TRBJ1-1, with D possibly TRBD1 on 5 matching bases. The CDR3 spans 14 residues. CDR1 and CDR2 from the germline V gene are SQVTM and ANQGSEA. Trimming stripped 4 bases from V and 4 bases from J, with 16 bases between. This CDR3 is CSVGRGTPGTEAFF. CDR3 coding DNA: TGCAGCGTTGGGAGGGGCACCCCGGGCACTGAAGCTTTCTTT.

Many counts were recorded for this clonotype. The junction differs from germline at one of its ends, possibly a read error. This chain uses TRBV7-7 with TRBJ2-3, with D hard to call. The CDR3 has 15 amino acids. Germline-derived CDR1 and CDR2 are SSHAT and FNYEAQ (reference sequence). The CDR3 DNA sequence: TGTGCTAGCAGCTTAACGACAAGTAGCACAGATACGCAGTATTTT. This translates into CASSLTTSSTDTQYF.

This clonotype was seen only a few times. The chain combines TRBV7-6 with TRBJ1-1, with TRBD1 identical over 9 bases. The CDR3 has 15 amino acids. V lost 5 bases and J lost 2; bases outside the gene matches: 6. Germline-derived CDR1 and CDR2 are SGHVS and FNYEAQ. CDR3 sequence reads: CASSTGQGSNTEAFF. The CDR3 nucleotides read TGTGCCAGCAGCACGGGACAGGGATCTAACACTGAAGCTTTCTTT.

A remark on this clonotype: The junction shows a germline mismatch at one end, possibly a read error. The gene calls are TRBV12-3 or TRBV12-4 and TRBJ2-7; D remains ambiguous. This CDR3 has 15 residues. The CDR3: CASSFVVSFSYEQYF. CDR3 sequence (DNA): TGTGCCAGTAGTTTCGTGGTTTCCTTCTCCTACGAGCAGTACTTC.

This chain connects TRBV29-1 to TRBJ2-1; 7 bases fit TRBD1. This CDR3 has 15 amino acids. J lost 0 bases, V lost 6 bases, and 8 bases had no gene match. From germline, CDR1 is SQVTM and CDR2 ANQGSEA. The CDR3 DNA follows: TGCAGCGTCTCGACAGGGCCGAGCTCCTACAATGAGCAGTTCTTC. Its translation is CSVSTGPSSYNEQFF.

This clonotype appeared a few times. The chain couples TRBV6-1 to TRBJ1-6; maybe TRBD1 (5 bases). The CDR3 extends over 16 amino acids. Germline V CDR1 and CDR2: MNHNS, SASEGT. Trimming removed 7 bases from V and 6 bases from J, with 19 bases in between. CDR3 protein: CASNPGRDQSNSPLHF. CDR3 sequence (DNA): TGTGCCAGCAATCCCGGACGGGACCAGTCTAATTCACCCCTCCACTTT.

This clonotype appeared a few times. The chain couples TRBV7-3 to TRBJ2-2; 9 bases agree with TRBD2. The CDR3 is 17 amino acids. Trimming at V came to 2 bases and at J to 7 bases, leaving 11 bases not matched to a gene. In germline, CDR1 is SGHTA, CDR2 FQGTGA. The CDR3 DNA reads TGTGCCAGCAGCTTAGATAGGCGGGAGGGCCCCGGCGGGGAGCTGTTTTTT. Protein sequence: CASSLDRREGPGGELFF.

Only a few counts were recorded for this clonotype. V gene TRBV5-1 combines with J gene TRBJ1-2; 8 positions agree with TRBD1. The germline V gene encodes CDR1 SGHRS and CDR2 YFSETQ. This CDR3 is built from 16 residues. J was trimmed by 3 bases and V by 4 bases; bases with no gene match: 11. CDR3 sequence (DNA): TGCGCCAGCAGCCCGTCGCAGACAGGGGCCCACTATGGCTACACCTTC. It specifies CASSPSQTGAHYGYTF.